Shown below are 24 T cell receptor beta chains from a single sample sequenced in a study of long-term antiretroviral therapy in people with HIV. Survey level was the resolution at which the v3.0 immunoSEQ assay ran. Libraries were prepared by immunoSEQ multiplex PCR; TCRdb keeps only in-frame clonotypes and omits some of them. The sample has 30,000 or so clones; 70% to 90% are singletons. The material was unsorted PBMCs, obtained 0.8 years before starting antiretroviral therapy. These receptors all come from a young man with HIV.

The CDR3, as DNA: TGCGCCAGCAGCCTGACTAGCGGGAGGGAGACCCAGTACTTC. It yields the protein CASSLTSGRETQYF. This chain joins TRBV4-3 and TRBJ2-5, with TRBD2 matching 13 bases. CDR1 and CDR2 from the germline V gene are LGHNA and YSLEER. The trim removed 4 bases at V and 5 bases at J, leaving 1 base unmatched. The CDR3 is made up of 14 amino acids.

The chain carries TRBV5-6 and TRBJ2-4; a weak D match, TRBD2 (6 bases). Looked up from germline, CDR1 is SGHDT and CDR2 is YYEEEE. The V gene lost 4 bases and the J gene lost 5 bases, with 10 bases spanning the gap. The CDR3 length is 13 residues. The CDR3 here is CASSLGTENIQYF. In DNA, the CDR3 is TGTGCCAGCAGCCTTGGGACTGAAAACATTCAGTACTTC.

The chain joins TRBV11-2 to TRBJ2-5; D is perhaps TRBD2 (6 bases). CDR1 and CDR2 from the germline V gene are SGHAT and FQNNGV. Between the trimmed V and J ends, which lost 2 bases and 3 bases, there was a span of 16 bases. CDR3 length equals 16 residues. The CDR3 region is CASSLSGSGWEETQYF. CDR3 in DNA: TGTGCCAGCAGCTTATCCGGGAGTGGGTGGGAAGAGACCCAGTACTTC. The full variable domain, its missing parts supplied by reference TRBV11-2 and TRBJ2-5, is EAGVAQSPRYKIIEKRQSVAFWCNPISGHATLYWYQQILGQGPKLLIQFQNNGVVDDSQLPKDRFSAERLKGVDSTLKIQPAKLEDSAVYLCASSLSGSGWEETQYFGPGTRLLVL.

In DNA, the CDR3 is TGCGCCAGCCAACCCCGACTAGCTCGTGAGCAGTACTTC. Residues: CASQPRLAREQYF. The V call is TRBV10-2, the J call TRBJ2-7; 7 bases align to TRBD2. The CDR3 runs to 13 residues. In germline, CDR1 is WSHSY, CDR2 SAAADI. The ends lost 8 bases at V and 7 bases at J; junction bases unmatched: 11.

The CDR3 is CASSDRGPSCSYNEQFF. DNA for the CDR3: TGTGCCAGCAGTGACCGCGGACCCAGTTGCTCCTACAATGAGCAGTTCTTC. The V call is TRBV6-4, the J call TRBJ2-1; D is ambiguous. Germline CDR1 is MRHNA and CDR2 is SNTAGT. The CDR3 consists of 17 residues. V lost 2 bases, J lost 0 bases, and 14 bases lay in between.

The CDR3 DNA sequence: TGCGCCAGCAGCTTGGAGTCTAGCGCCCTGGGGACCCAGTACTTC. This gives the protein CASSLESSALGTQYF. The chain combines TRBV5-1 with TRBJ2-5; D possibly corresponds to TRBD2 (6 bases). In germline, CDR1 is SGHRS, CDR2 YFSETQ. CDR3 length: 15 residues. Deletions cut 0 bases from V and 7 bases from J, with 16 bases between.

V gene TRBV7-9 combines with J gene TRBJ1-2; D not certain. This CDR3 has 15 amino acids. Germline V gives CDR1 SEHNR, CDR2 FQNEAQ (reference sequence). The V and J ends lost 4 bases and 8 bases respectively, with 20 bases between them. CDR3 residues: CASSSSVGIINGYTF. The CDR3 DNA sequence: TGTGCCAGCAGCTCTTCCGTCGGGATCATAAACGGCTACACCTTC.

The chain joins TRBV5-8 to TRBJ1-5, with a possible D match to TRBD1 (6 bases). Per germline, CDR1 SGHTS and CDR2 YDEGEE. The CDR3 sequence is 15 residues long. Trimming cost V 5 bases and J 4 bases, with 16 bases left between them. The CDR3 nucleotides read TGTGCCAGCAGGCAAAACAGGGAAGGGAATCAGCCCCAGCATTTT. This codes for CASRQNREGNQPQHF.

The rearrangement links TRBV2 to TRBJ1-1; 10 bases align to TRBD1. The CDR3 spans 13 residues. Germline trimming cut 11 bases from V and 6 bases from J; bases unmatched to any gene: 9. In germline, CDR1 is SNHLY, CDR2 FYNNEI. The CDR3 nucleotides read TGTGCCGGTCCCGGGACAGGGGTCGCTGAAGCTTTCTTT. This translates into CAGPGTGVAEAFF.

This clone was seen more than once but under ten times. The chain employs TRBV7-9 and TRBJ2-7; no clear D gene. Deletions cut 1 base from V and 7 bases from J, with 11 bases between. The CDR3 consists of 13 residues. CDR1 is SEHNR and CDR2 is FQNEAQ in the germline V gene (reference sequence). The CDR3 DNA sequence: TGTGCCAGCAGCTTAGACCATCTGCGGGAGCAGTACTTC. This codes for CASSLDHLREQYF.

The V gene is TRBV13, the J gene TRBJ2-7; no firm D call. The CDR3 has 15 residues. CDR1 is PRHDT, CDR2 FYEKMQ, per germline (reference sequence). Trimming took off 1 base at V and 2 bases at J, with 12 bases between the two ends. CDR3 sequence reads: CASSLVPRSTYEQYF. CDR3 bases: TGTGCCAGCAGCTTAGTACCGAGAAGCACCTACGAGCAGTACTTC. The full variable domain, in which reference TRBV13 and TRBJ2-7 provide the parts outside the CDR3, is AAGVIQSPRHLIKEKRETATLKCYPIPRHDTVYWYQQGPGQDPQFLISFYEKMQSDKGSIPDRFSAQQFSDYHSELNMSSLELGDSALYFCASSLVPRSTYEQYFGPGTRLTVT.

J is TRBJ2-3 and V is TRBV7-3; TRBD1 or TRBD2 may be the D gene (5 bases each). Trimming pared 8 bases from V and 2 bases from J, leaving 17 bases between. The V gene's germline CDR1 is SGHTA and CDR2 FQGTGA. The CDR3 totals 15 residues. Here the CDR3 DNA reads TGTGCCAGCGGCGCCGGGACCGACCTCACAGATACGCAGTATTTT. Translation: CASGAGTDLTDTQYF.

A remark on this clone: At one of its ends the junction is not consistent with the germline gene, which may arise from a read error. This sequence joins TRBV6-6 and TRBJ2-7, with D tentatively TRBD1 (5 bases). The CDR3 has 12 residues. CDR1 is MNHNY, CDR2 SVGAGI, per germline (reference sequence). The CDR3 nucleotides are TGTGCCAGCAGTAAAGGGCGGAGCAGGGAATGCTTC. This codes for CASSKGRSRECF.

The chain couples TRBV30 to TRBJ1-2; no definite D call. The CDR3 has 13 residues. Trimming pared 2 bases from V and 6 bases from J, leaving 13 bases between. Germline assignment: CDR1 GTSNPN and CDR2 SVGIG (reference sequence). This chain's CDR3 is CAWSLTHPDGYTF. CDR3 in DNA: TGTGCCTGGAGTTTGACCCATCCCGATGGCTACACCTTC.

In its sample, this clone was seen once. The chain employs TRBV11-2 and TRBJ1-2; D call uncertain. The V gene lost 5 bases and the J gene lost 5 bases, with 18 bases spanning the gap. Germline CDR1 SGHAT, CDR2 FQNNGV. CDR3 length: 15 amino acids. CDR3 bases: TGTGCCAGCAGCCCCCGACCGGTATCAGCTTATGGCTACACCTTC. Protein product: CASSPRPVSAYGYTF.

This clone occurred a few times. J is TRBJ2-7 and V is TRBV19, with TRBD1 identical over 8 bases. Germline lookup yields CDR1 LNHDA and CDR2 SQIVND (reference sequence). The CDR3 is 12 amino acids. This CDR3 reads CDRTGPSYEQYF. The CDR3 coding sequence is TGTGATCGGACAGGGCCATCCTACGAGCAGTACTTC. The variable domain in full, with the rest retrieved from reference TRBV19 and TRBJ2-7, is DGGITQSPKYLFRKEGQNVTLSCEQNLNHDAMYWYRQDPGQGLRLIYYSQIVNDFQKGDIAEGYSVSREKKESFPLTVTSAQKNPTAFYLCDRTGPSYEQYFGPGTRLTVT.

The chain joins TRBV6-5 to TRBJ1-1, with D tentatively TRBD1 (6 bases). This CDR3 is built from 15 residues. The germline V gene has CDR1 MNHEY and CDR2 SVGAGI. Trimming removed 1 base at V and 0 bases at J, with 9 bases between. CDR3 residues: CASSYLGGVNTEAFF. Here the CDR3 DNA reads TGTGCCAGCAGTTACTTGGGGGGCGTGAACACTGAAGCTTTCTTT.

V gene TRBV10-3 combines with J gene TRBJ2-7, with D unclear. The CDR3 has 14 amino acids. The germline V gene encodes CDR1 ENHRY and CDR2 SYGVKD. V was clipped by 2 bases and J by 0 bases, with 8 bases between them. The CDR3 loop reads CAISEAASSYEQYF. CDR3 coding DNA: TGTGCCATCAGTGAGGCGGCCAGCTCCTACGAGCAGTACTTC.

J is TRBJ1-5 and V is TRBV7-8; TRBD1 aligns across 8 bases. Germline CDR1 and CDR2: SGHVS and FQNEAQ. The CDR3 is made up of 15 amino acids. V lost 4 bases, J lost 4 bases, and 6 bases stayed unmatched. The CDR3 reads CASSSLTGGNQPQHF. The CDR3 nucleotides are TGTGCCAGCAGCTCTCTTACAGGGGGTAATCAGCCCCAGCATTTT.

Only a few counts were recorded for this clone. The gene calls are TRBV27 and TRBJ2-7, with D unresolved. Germline loops: CDR1 MNHEY, CDR2 SMNVEV (reference sequence). The CDR3 length is 12 residues. V lost 5 bases to trimming and J lost 5 bases, with 10 bases between them. CDR3 DNA sequence: TGTGCCAGCAGTCCCGTCCCCAACGAGCAGTACTTC. It codes for CASSPVPNEQYF.

This chain links TRBV6-5 with TRBJ1-4, with TRBD1 as a possible D gene (5 bases). With 9 bases removed from V and 7 bases from J, the gap between germline ends came to 9 bases. This CDR3 comprises 11 residues. The V gene's germline CDR1 is MNHEY and CDR2 SVGAGI. The CDR3 DNA sequence: TGTGCCAGTAGGGGCCCTGAAAAACTGTTTTTT. Translation: CASRGPEKLFF.

The chain employs TRBV19 and TRBJ2-1; 11 bases agree with TRBD2. Germline CDR1 reads LNHDA; CDR2 reads SQIVND (reference sequence). The CDR3 has 14 amino acids. Unmatched junction bases numbered 3, after V lost 7 bases and J lost 4 bases. The CDR3, as DNA: TGTGCCAGTACTAGCGGGGGGCTATACAATGAGCAGTTCTTC. Translating gives CASTSGGLYNEQFF.

This chain connects TRBV15 to TRBJ1-2; perhaps TRBD1 as D (6 bases). With 7 bases removed from V and 8 bases from J, the gap between germline ends came to 20 bases. This CDR3 comprises 14 residues. Germline V gene sequence: CDR1 LNHNV, CDR2 YYDKDF (reference sequence). The CDR3 DNA follows: TGTGCCACCACCCGGGACCGCACGGGGGGCGGCTACACCTTC. Protein: CATTRDRTGGGYTF.

The J gene is TRBJ2-7, the V gene TRBV2, with D unclear. V shed 6 bases and J shed 1 base, with 13 bases lying between them. Germline CDR1 reads SNHLY; CDR2 reads FYNNEI. The CDR3 contains 14 residues. The CDR3 nucleotides read TGTGCCAGCAGCCGCCCCCGGAGATCCTACGAGCAGTACTTC. It encodes CASSRPRRSYEQYF.